The entry that follows covers one TCR beta chain sequence. This sample was taken from a study of Graves' ophthalmopathy and Graves' hyperthyroidism. Study in general: Pretreatment peripheral blood was obtained at initial diagnosis.

CDR3 regions of TCR beta were amplified from RNA transcripts. The first round was an RT-PCR with HTBI primers, and the second round was a multiplex PCR. MiXCR was run by TCRdb on the multiplex PCR reads, yielding one entry per CDR3 protein. The sample has about 700,000 distinct CDR3 sequences, 40% seen once. The sequence was collected from an adult man with Graves' ophthalmopathy. Sequencing was performed on peripheral blood.

CDR3 amino acids: CAISATVRPNYGYTF. The CDR3, as DNA: TGTGCCATCAGTGCTACCGTGCGCCCTAACTATGGCTACACCTTC. The V and J genes are TRBV10-3 and TRBJ1-2; D unclear. Trimming stripped 4 bases from V and 0 bases from J, with 12 bases between. The CDR3 covers 15 residues. CDR1 ENHRY and CDR2 SYGVKD come from the germline V gene.